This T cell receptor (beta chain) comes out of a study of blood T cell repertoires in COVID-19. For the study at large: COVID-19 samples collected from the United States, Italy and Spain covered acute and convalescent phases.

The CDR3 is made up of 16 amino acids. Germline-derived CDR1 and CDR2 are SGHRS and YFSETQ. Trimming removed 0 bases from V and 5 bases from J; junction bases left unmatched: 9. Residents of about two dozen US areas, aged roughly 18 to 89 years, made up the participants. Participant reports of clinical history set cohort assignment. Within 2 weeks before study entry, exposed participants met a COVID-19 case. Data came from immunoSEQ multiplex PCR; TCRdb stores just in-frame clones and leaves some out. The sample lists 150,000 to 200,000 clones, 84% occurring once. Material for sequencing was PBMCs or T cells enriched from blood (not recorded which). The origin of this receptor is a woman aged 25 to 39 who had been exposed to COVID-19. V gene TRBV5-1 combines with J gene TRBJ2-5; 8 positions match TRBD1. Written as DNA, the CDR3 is TGCGCCAGCAGCTTGGTGGAGAAGCAGGGGGCGGAGACCCAGTACTTC. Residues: CASSLVEKQGAETQYF.